The 13 T cell receptor beta chains reported below all come from one sample, sequenced in a study of T cell responses to AZD1222 COVID-19 vaccine. Produced via immunoSEQ multiplex PCR; TCRdb's table is partial and in-frame only. The sample consists of 95,000 to 100,000 clones, roughly 90% of them appearing once. The sample in question was peripheral blood, obtained 28 days after the second AZD1222 dose. The origin of the receptors is an adult who received the AZD1222 COVID-19 vaccine.

The chain couples TRBV28 to TRBJ1-2, with D perhaps matching TRBD1 (6 bases). Trimming took 2 bases from V and 3 from J, leaving 10 bases between them. CDR1 MDHEN and CDR2 SYDVKM come from the germline V gene. CDR3 length equals 14 residues. This CDR3 is CASSLQDSHYGYTF. Written as DNA, the CDR3 is TGTGCCAGCAGTTTACAGGACAGCCACTATGGCTACACCTTC.

This clone is a singleton in its sample. The chain couples TRBV6-4 to TRBJ1-1, with D maybe TRBD1 (6 bases). This CDR3 has 13 amino acids. The germline V and J ends were trimmed by 3 bases and 4 bases, with 9 bases remaining between them. Germline CDR1 MRHNA, CDR2 SNTAGT. CDR3 loop: CASSEQGGTEAFF. The CDR3 nucleotides read TGTGCCAGCAGTGAACAGGGCGGCACTGAAGCTTTCTTT.

The chain carries TRBV6-5 and TRBJ1-4; D unresolved. Trimming took off 5 bases at V and 11 bases at J, with 12 bases between the two ends. The CDR3 loop spans 12 amino acids. Per the germline V gene, CDR1 is MNHEY and CDR2 is SVGAGI. The CDR3 loop reads CASSSPLGKLFF. The CDR3 DNA sequence: TGTGCCAGCAGTAGCCCTCTCGGGAAACTGTTTTTT.

This clone was found a few times. The chain has TRBV18 and TRBJ2-4; 7 bases are shared with TRBD1. Germline V lookup: CDR1 KGHSH, CDR2 LQKENI. This CDR3 is built from 16 residues. J lost 1 base, V lost 6 bases, and 9 bases had no gene match. CDR3 in DNA: TGTGCCAGCTCCCCTGACAGGGTCGGGGCCAAAAACATTCAGTACTTC. Amino acid sequence: CASSPDRVGAKNIQYF.

The chain carries TRBV6-5 and TRBJ2-1; 11 positions agree with TRBD2. V shed 6 bases and J 6 bases; nucleotides not matched to a gene: 7. The germline CDR1 and CDR2 sequences are MNHEY and SVGAGI. CDR3 size: 15 residues. The CDR3 here is CASRETSGIGNEQFF. The DNA of the CDR3 is TGTGCCAGCAGGGAGACTAGCGGGATCGGCAATGAGCAGTTCTTC.

The rearrangement links TRBV6-5 to TRBJ2-2, with D tentatively TRBD2 (6 bases). Trimming took 6 bases from V and 4 from J, leaving 12 bases between them. The CDR3 is 14 residues long. Germline CDR1 MNHEY, CDR2 SVGAGI. The DNA of the CDR3 is TGTGCCAGCAGACCCGGGAGAAGCACCGGGGAGCTGTTTTTT. Translated: CASRPGRSTGELFF.

The J gene is TRBJ1-5, the V gene TRBV7-2; perhaps TRBD1 as D (6 bases). Trimming left V 4 bases short and J 2 bases short, with 12 bases between. The CDR3 loop spans 15 amino acids. CDR1 and CDR2 from the germline V gene are SGHTA and FQGNSA. CDR3 in DNA: TGTGCCAGCAGCTACAGGGAGGGAGGCAATCAGCCCCAGCATTTT. This sequence encodes CASSYREGGNQPQHF.

V and J are TRBV7-9 and TRBJ1-2; 8 positions match TRBD1. The V gene's germline CDR1 is SEHNR and CDR2 FQNEAQ (reference sequence). This CDR3 spans 15 amino acids. V shed 5 bases, J shed 6 bases, and the junction held 11 bases outside the gene matches. The DNA for the CDR3 is TGTGCCAGCAGCCCCACAGGGGGGCGACGAGATGGCTACACCTTC. Translated: CASSPTGGRRDGYTF.

This rearrangement joins TRBV28 to TRBJ1-2; 7 bases map to TRBD1. Germline CDR1 is MDHEN and CDR2 is SYDVKM. The length of the CDR3 is 13 residues. V lost 3 bases, J lost 6 bases, and 4 bases stayed unmatched. CDR3 sequence: CASSLGRGDGYTF. The CDR3 DNA is TGTGCCAGCAGTTTGGGCAGGGGGGATGGCTACACCTTC.

V and J are TRBV7-2 and TRBJ1-2, with D possibly matching TRBD1 (6 bases). Germline-derived CDR1 and CDR2 are SGHTA and FQGNSA. The CDR3 consists of 14 residues. The V gene lost 5 bases and the J gene lost 2 bases, with 12 bases spanning the gap. For the CDR3, the DNA is TGTGCCAGCAGCGTCACAGGGTACAACTATGGCTACACCTTC. This translates into CASSVTGYNYGYTF.

The chain has TRBV4-1 and TRBJ1-1; D perhaps matches TRBD1 (6 bases). The V end was cut by 0 bases, the J end by 6 bases, with 17 bases between. The CDR3 length is 16 residues. The V gene's germline CDR1 is MGHRA and CDR2 YSYEKL. In DNA, the CDR3 is TGCGCCAGCAGCCAAGACAGGACAGCCTTCCAGGCTGAAGCTTTCTTT. Amino acid sequence: CASSQDRTAFQAEAFF.

This chain uses TRBV9 with TRBJ1-1; no clear D gene. The V end was cut by 1 base, the J end by 6 bases, with 7 bases between. Per germline, CDR1 SGDLS and CDR2 YYNGEE. This CDR3 contains 12 residues. The CDR3 DNA sequence: TGTGCCAGCAGCGTACTGGGATCTGAAGCTTTCTTT. Encoded protein: CASSVLGSEAFF.

The V and J genes are TRBV5-4 and TRBJ1-6, with a weak D call TRBD1 (5 bases). This CDR3 has 15 residues. CDR1 is SGHNT and CDR2 is YYREEE in the germline V gene (reference sequence). V lost 0 bases to trimming and J lost 7 bases, with 11 bases between them. The CDR3 nucleotides read TGTGCCAGCAGCTTGGAAGGGACGGTCAATTCACCCCTCCACTTT. Translated: CASSLEGTVNSPLHF.